A single sample gave rise to the 5 T cell receptor beta chains below, sequenced in a study of T cell repertoires in cytomegalovirus infection. TCRdb ran MiXCR on the reads and lists one entry per CDR3 protein. The data show some 920,000 distinct CDR3 sequences, with less than 40% seen just once and around 15% held by the top ten. Antigens for these TCRs are unknown. The specimen comprised cultured CD8+ T cells from PBMCs, sampled from culture after CMV antigen stimulation. These receptors were taken from a human donor in good health (CMV status not recorded). Some clones in this sample may be carry-over from other donors' samples.

The chain carries TRBV19 and TRBJ2-1; 13 nucleotides agree with TRBD2. The CDR3 sequence is 18 residues long. Per the germline V gene, CDR1 is LNHDA and CDR2 is SQIVND (reference sequence). Unmatched junction bases numbered 10, after V lost 8 bases and J lost 0 bases. CDR3: CASFTGTSGVSSYNEQFF. CDR3 nucleotides: TGTGCCAGTTTCACCGGGACTAGCGGGGTGAGCTCCTACAATGAGCAGTTCTTC.

This clonotype appeared once. The J gene is TRBJ2-7, the V gene TRBV3-1, with 10 positions matching TRBD1. The CDR3 contains 15 residues. The V gene end was trimmed by 3 bases and the J gene end by 4 bases; junction bases not matched to a gene: 6. In germline, CDR1 is LGHDT, CDR2 YNNKEL (reference sequence). CDR3 sequence: CASSQAGTGEYEQYF. Written as DNA, the CDR3 is TGTGCCAGCAGCCAGGCCGGGACAGGGGAATACGAGCAGTACTTC.

This clonotype was detected once. This chain links TRBV3-1 with TRBJ2-4, with unresolved D. Trimming cost V 4 bases and J 2 bases, with 15 bases left between them. The CDR3 is 16 residues long. Germline values: CDR1 LGHDT, CDR2 YNNKEL (reference sequence). The chain's CDR3 is CASSPLGKESKNIQYF. DNA for the CDR3: TGTGCCAGCAGCCCCCTGGGAAAGGAGTCCAAAAACATTCAGTACTTC.

J is TRBJ2-2 and V is TRBV20-1; 8 bases map to TRBD2. Trimming removed 6 bases from V and 10 bases from J; junction bases left unmatched: 16. This CDR3 is built from 15 residues. From germline, CDR1 is DFQATT and CDR2 SNEGSKA (reference sequence). The CDR3 loop is CSAPVISGVRLELFF. DNA for the CDR3: TGCAGTGCCCCCGTTATTAGCGGGGTTCGACTGGAGCTGTTTTTT.

This clonotype was seen only a few times. CDR3 coding DNA: TGTGCCATCAGTGAGACCACCTACGAGCAGTACTTC. Translating gives CAISETTYEQYF. The genes are TRBV10-3 and TRBJ2-7; D gene unclear. The V gene lost 2 bases and the J gene lost 2 bases, with 4 bases spanning the gap. The CDR3 has 12 amino acids. Per germline, CDR1 ENHRY and CDR2 SYGVKD.